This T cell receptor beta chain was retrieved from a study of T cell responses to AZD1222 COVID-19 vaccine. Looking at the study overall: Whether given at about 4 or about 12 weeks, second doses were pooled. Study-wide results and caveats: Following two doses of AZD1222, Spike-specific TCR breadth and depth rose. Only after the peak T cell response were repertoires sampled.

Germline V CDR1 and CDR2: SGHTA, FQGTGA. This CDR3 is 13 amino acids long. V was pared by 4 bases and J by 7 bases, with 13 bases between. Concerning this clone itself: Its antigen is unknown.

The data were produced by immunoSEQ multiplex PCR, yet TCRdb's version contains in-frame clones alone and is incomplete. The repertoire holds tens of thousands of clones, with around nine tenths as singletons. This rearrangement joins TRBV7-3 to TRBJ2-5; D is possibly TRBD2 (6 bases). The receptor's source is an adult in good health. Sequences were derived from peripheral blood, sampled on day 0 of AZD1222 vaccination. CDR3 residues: CASSSAEGTTQYF. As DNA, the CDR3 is TGTGCCAGCAGCTCAGCGGAGGGAACGACCCAGTACTTC. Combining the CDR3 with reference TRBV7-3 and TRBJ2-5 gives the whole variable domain GAGVSQTPSNKVTEKGKYVELRCDPISGHTALYWYRQSLGQGPEFLIYFQGTGAADDSGLPNDRFFAVRPEGSVSTLKIQRTERGDSAVYLCASSSAEGTTQYFGPGTRLLVL.